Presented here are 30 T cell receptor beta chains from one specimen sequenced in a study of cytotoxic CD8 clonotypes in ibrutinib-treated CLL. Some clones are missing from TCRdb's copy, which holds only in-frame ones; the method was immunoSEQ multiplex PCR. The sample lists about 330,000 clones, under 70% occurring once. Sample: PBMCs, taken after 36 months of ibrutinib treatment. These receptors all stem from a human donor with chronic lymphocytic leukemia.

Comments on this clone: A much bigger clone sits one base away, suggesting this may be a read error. The CDR3 loop reads CASSLSNQPQHF. CDR3 nucleotides: TGTGCCAGCAGCTTAAGCAATCAGCCCCAGCATTTT. The chain couples TRBV7-9 to TRBJ1-5; D is uncertain. With 2 bases removed from V and 1 base from J, the gap between germline ends came to 0 bases. Germline CDR1 is SEHNR and CDR2 is FQNEAQ (reference sequence). The CDR3 has 12 residues.

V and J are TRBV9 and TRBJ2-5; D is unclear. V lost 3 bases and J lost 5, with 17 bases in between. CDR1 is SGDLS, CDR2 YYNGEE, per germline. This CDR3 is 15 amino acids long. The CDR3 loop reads CASSATGVGRETQYF. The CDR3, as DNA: TGTGCCAGCAGCGCCACCGGAGTGGGCCGGGAGACCCAGTACTTC. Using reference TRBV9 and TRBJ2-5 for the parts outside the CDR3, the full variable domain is DSGVTQTPKHLITATGQRVTLRCSPRSGDLSVYWYQQSLDQGLQFLIQYYNGEERAKGNILERFSAQQFPDLHSELNLSSLELGDSALYFCASSATGVGRETQYFGPGTRLLVL.

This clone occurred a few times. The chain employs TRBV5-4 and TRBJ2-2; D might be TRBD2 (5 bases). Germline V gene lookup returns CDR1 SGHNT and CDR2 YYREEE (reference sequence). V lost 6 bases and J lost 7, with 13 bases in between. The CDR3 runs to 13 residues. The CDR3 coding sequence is TGTGCCAGCAACGGAGGAGCGGTCGGGGAGCTGTTTTTT. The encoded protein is CASNGGAVGELFF.

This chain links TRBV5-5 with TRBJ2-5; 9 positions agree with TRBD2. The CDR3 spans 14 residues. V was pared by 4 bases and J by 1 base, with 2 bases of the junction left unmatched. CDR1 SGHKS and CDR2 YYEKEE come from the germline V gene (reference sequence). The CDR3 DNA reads TGTGCCAGCAGCCAGACTAGCGGCCAAGAGACCCAGTACTTC. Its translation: CASSQTSGQETQYF.

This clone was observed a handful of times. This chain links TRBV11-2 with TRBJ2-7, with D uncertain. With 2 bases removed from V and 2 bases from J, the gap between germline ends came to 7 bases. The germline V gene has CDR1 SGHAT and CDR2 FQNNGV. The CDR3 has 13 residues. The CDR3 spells CASSLRDPYEQYF. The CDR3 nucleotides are TGTGCCAGCAGCTTACGCGACCCCTACGAGCAGTACTTC.

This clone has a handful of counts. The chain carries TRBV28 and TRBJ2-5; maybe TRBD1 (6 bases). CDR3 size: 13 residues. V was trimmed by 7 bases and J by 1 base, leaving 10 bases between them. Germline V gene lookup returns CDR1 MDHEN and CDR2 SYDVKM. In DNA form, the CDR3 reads TGTGCCAGCATGGGGGCGGGCCAAGAGACCCAGTACTTC. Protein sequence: CASMGAGQETQYF. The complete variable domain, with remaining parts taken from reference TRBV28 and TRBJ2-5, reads DVKVTQSSRYLVKRTGEKVFLECVQDMDHENMFWYRQDPGLGLRLIYFSYDVKMKEKGDIPEGYSVSREKKERFSLILESASTNQTSMYLCASMGAGQETQYFGPGTRLLVL.

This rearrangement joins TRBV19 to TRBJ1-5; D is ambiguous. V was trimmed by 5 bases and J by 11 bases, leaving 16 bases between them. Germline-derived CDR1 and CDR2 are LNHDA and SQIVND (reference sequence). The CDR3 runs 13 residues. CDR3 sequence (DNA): TGTGCCAGTAGTGAGGGCCAGTGGTTGACCCAGCATTTT. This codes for CASSEGQWLTQHF.

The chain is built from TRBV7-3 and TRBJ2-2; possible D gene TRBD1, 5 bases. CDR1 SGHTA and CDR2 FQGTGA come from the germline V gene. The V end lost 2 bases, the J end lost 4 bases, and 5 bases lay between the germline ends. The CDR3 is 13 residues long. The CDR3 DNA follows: TGTGCCAGCAGCTTAGACAGCACCGGGGAGCTGTTTTTT. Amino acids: CASSLDSTGELFF.

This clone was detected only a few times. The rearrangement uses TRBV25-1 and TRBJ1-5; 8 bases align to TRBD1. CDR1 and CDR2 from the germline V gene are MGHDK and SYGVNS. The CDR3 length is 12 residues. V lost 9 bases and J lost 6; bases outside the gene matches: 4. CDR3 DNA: TGTGCCAGTCAGGGGGCCGGTCAGCCCCAGCATTTT. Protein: CASQGAGQPQHF. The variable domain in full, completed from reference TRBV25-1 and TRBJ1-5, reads EADIYQTPRYLVIGTGKKITLECSQTMGHDKMYWYQQDPGMELHLIHYSYGVNSTEKGDLSSESTVSRIRTEHFPLTLESARPSHTSQYLCASQGAGQPQHFGDGTRLSIL.

The CDR3 protein is CASSQDFSLGQLDSPLHF. CDR3 DNA sequence: TGTGCCAGCAGCCAAGATTTTAGTTTGGGACAGTTAGATTCACCCCTCCACTTT. The V and J genes are TRBV4-2 and TRBJ1-6; 7 nucleotides align to TRBD1. V gave up 0 bases and J gave up 8 bases; unmatched junction bases: 13. Germline CDR1 reads LGHNA; CDR2 reads YNFKEQ. This CDR3 has 18 residues.

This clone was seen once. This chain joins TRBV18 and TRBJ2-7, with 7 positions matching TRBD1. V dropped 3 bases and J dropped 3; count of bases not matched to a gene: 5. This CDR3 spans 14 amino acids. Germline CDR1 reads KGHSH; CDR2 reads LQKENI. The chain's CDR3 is CASSPRGGYYEQYF. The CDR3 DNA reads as TGTGCCAGCTCACCTCGAGGGGGCTACTACGAGCAGTACTTC.

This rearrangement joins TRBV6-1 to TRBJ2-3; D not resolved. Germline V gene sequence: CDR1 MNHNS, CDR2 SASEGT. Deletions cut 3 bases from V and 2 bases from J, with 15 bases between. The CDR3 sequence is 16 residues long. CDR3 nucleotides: TGTGCCAGCAGTGATTCGTCTAGGCTGTCCACAGATACGCAGTATTTT. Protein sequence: CASSDSSRLSTDTQYF.

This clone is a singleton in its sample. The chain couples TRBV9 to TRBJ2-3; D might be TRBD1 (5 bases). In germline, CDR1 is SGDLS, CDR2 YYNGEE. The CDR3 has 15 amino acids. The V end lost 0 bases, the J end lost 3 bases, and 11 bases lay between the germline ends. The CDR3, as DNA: TGTGCCAGCAGCGTAGTGTGGGGCGTGACAGATACGCAGTATTTT. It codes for CASSVVWGVTDTQYF.

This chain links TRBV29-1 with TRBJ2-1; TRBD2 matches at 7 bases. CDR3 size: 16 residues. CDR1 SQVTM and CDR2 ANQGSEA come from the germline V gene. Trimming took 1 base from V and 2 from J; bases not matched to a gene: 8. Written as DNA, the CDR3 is TGCAGCGTTGAAGCCCCTTTGGCGGGGGCCTACAATGAGCAGTTCTTC. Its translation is CSVEAPLAGAYNEQFF.

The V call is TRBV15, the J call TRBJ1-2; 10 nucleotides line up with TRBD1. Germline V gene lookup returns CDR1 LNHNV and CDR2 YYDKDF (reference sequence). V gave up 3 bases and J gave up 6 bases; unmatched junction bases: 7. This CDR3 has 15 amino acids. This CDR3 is CATSRWGQGTDGYTF. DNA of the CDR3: TGTGCCACCAGCAGGTGGGGACAGGGGACGGATGGCTACACCTTC.

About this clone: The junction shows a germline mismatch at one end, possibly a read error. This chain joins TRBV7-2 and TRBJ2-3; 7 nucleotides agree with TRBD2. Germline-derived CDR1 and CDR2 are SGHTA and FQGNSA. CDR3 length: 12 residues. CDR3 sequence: CASSLVRLAVNF. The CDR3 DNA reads TGTGCCAGCAGCTTAGTTCGTCTAGCGGTAAATTTT.

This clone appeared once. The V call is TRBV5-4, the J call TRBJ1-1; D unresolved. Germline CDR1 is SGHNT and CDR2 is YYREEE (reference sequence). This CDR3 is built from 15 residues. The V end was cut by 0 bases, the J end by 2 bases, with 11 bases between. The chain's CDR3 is CASSLAFSLNTEAFF. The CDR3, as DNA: TGTGCCAGCAGCTTGGCCTTTTCACTCAACACTGAAGCTTTCTTT.

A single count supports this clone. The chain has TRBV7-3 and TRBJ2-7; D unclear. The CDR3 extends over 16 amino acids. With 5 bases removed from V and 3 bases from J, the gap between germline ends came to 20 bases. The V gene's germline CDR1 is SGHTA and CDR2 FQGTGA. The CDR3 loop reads CASSPHSASNHYEQYF. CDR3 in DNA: TGTGCCAGCAGCCCCCACAGCGCTTCAAATCACTACGAGCAGTACTTC.

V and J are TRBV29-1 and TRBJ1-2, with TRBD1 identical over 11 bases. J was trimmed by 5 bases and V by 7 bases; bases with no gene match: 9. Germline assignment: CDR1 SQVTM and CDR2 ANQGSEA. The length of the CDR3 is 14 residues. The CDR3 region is CSGYPGTGGYGYTF. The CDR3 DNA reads TGCAGCGGCTACCCTGGGACAGGGGGGTATGGCTACACCTTC. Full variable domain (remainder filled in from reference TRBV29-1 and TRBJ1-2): SAVISQKPSRDICQRGTSLTIQCQVDSQVTMMFWYRQQPGQSLTLIATANQGSEATYESGFVIDKFPISRPNLTFSTLTVSNMSPEDSSIYLCSGYPGTGGYGYTFGSGTRLTVV.

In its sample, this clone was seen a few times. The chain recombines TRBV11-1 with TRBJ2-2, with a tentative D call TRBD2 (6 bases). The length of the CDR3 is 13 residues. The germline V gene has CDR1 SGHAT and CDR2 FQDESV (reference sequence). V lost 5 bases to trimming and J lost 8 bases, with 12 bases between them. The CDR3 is CASSRRALGELFF. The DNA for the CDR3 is TGTGCCAGCAGCCGGAGGGCGCTGGGGGAGCTGTTTTTT.

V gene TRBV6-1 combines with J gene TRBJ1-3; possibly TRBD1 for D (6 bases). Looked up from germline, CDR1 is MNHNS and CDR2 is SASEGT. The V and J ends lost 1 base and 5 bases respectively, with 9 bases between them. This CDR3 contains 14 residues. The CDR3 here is CASSEGQVRNTIYF. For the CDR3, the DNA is TGTGCCAGCAGTGAAGGACAGGTCCGAAACACCATATATTTT.

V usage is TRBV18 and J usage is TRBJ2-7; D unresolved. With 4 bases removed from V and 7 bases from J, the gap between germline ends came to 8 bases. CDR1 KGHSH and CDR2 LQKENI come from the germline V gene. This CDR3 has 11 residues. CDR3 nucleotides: TGTGCCAGCTCACATCAAGGAGAGCAGTACTTC. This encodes CASSHQGEQYF.

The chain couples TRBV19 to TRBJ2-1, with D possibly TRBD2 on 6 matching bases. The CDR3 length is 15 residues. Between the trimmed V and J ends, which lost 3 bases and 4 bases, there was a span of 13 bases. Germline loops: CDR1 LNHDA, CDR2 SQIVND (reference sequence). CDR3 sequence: CASSILGLFYNEQFF. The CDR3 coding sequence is TGTGCCAGTAGTATTCTGGGACTCTTTTACAATGAGCAGTTCTTC.

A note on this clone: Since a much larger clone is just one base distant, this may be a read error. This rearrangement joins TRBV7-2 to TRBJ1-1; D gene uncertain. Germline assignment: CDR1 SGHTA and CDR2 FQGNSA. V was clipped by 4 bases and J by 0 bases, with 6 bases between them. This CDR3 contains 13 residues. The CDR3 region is CASSSFMNTEAFF. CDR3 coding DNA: TGTGCCAGCAGCTCCTTCATGAACACTGAAGCTTTCTTT.

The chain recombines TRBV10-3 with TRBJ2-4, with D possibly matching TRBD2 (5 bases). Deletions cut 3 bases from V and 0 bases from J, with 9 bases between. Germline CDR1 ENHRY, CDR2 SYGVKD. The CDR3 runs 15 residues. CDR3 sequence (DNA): TGTGCCATCAGTGAAACTAGACTAGCCAAAAACATTCAGTACTTC. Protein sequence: CAISETRLAKNIQYF.

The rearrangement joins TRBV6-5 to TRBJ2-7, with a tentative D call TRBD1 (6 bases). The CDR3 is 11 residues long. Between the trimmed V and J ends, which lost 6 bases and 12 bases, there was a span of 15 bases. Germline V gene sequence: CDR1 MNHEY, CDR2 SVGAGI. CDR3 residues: CASRSTGRLYF. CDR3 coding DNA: TGTGCCAGCAGATCTACAGGGCGCTTGTACTTC.

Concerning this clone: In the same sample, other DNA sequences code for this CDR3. For the CDR3, the DNA is TGCAGCGTTGTTCTGAACACTGAAGCTTTCTTT. Translated: CSVVLNTEAFF. The genes are TRBV29-1 and TRBJ1-1; D ambiguous. Trimming stripped 4 bases from V and 0 bases from J, with 3 bases between. The germline CDR1 and CDR2 sequences are SQVTM and ANQGSEA. This CDR3 has 11 residues. The full variable domain, with the rest looked up from reference TRBV29-1 and TRBJ1-1, is SAVISQKPSRDICQRGTSLTIQCQVDSQVTMMFWYRQQPGQSLTLIATANQGSEATYESGFVIDKFPISRPNLTFSTLTVSNMSPEDSSIYLCSVVLNTEAFFGQGTRLTVV.

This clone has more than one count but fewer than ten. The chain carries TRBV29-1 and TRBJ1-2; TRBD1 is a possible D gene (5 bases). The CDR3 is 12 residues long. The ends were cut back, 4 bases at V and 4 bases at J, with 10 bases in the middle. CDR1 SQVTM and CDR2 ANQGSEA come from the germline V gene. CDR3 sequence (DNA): TGCAGCGTTGCCGCAGGGAGCTATGGCTACACCTTC. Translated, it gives CSVAAGSYGYTF.

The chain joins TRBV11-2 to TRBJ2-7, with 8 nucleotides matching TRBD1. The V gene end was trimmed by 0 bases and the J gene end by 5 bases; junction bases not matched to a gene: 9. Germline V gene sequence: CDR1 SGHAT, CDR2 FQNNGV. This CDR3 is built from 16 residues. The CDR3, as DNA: TGTGCCAGCAGCTTAGAGGCGACAGGGGCTTACCACGAGCAGTACTTC. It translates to CASSLEATGAYHEQYF.

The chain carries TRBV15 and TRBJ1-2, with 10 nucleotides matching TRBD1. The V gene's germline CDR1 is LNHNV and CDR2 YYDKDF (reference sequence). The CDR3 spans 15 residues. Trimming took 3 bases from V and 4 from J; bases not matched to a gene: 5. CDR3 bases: TGTGCCACCAGCAGGACAGGGGGCTCGGGCTATGGCTACACCTTC. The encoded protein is CATSRTGGSGYGYTF.